Listed below are T cell receptor beta chains from one sample, sequenced in a study of T cells in Graves' hyperthyroidism and ophthalmopathy. TCRdb fed the multiplex PCR reads into MiXCR, producing one record per CDR3 protein. The top ten clones hold about 70% of a sample with a few hundred thousand distinct CDR3 sequences, around 25% of them seen once. Sequences were obtained from blood. The receptors originated from a man aged 50-59 years with Graves' hyperthyroidism. Both conserved end residues are part of each CDR3. The order of the fields is CDR3 protein, CDR3 DNA, clone size, D gene, J gene, V gene. A D gene is named only where the DNA matches it firmly. A row's size may be missing; if present it is once, few, many or a size class.

CDR3: CASSQGAGGITEAFF
DNA: TGTGCCAGCAGCCAAGGGGCAGGGGGCATCACTGAAGCTTTCTTT
size: many
D: TRBD1
J: TRBJ1-1
V: TRBV3-1

CDR3: CASSSSTAAYEQYF
DNA: TGTGCCAGCAGTTCATCGACGGCAGCCTACGAGCAGTACTTC
size: many
D: NA
J: TRBJ2-7
V: TRBV6-2/TRBV6-3

CDR3: CASSLTAGTYNEQFF
DNA: TGTGCCAGCAGCTTAACCGCCGGGACCTACAATGAGCAGTTCTTC
size: few
D: NA
J: TRBJ2-1
V: TRBV5-5

CDR3: CSARPGEAAKNIQYF
DNA: TGCAGTGCTAGACCGGGCGAAGCTGCCAAAAACATTCAGTACTTC
size: NA
D: NA
J: TRBJ2-4
V: TRBV20-1

CDR3: CASSEVKNIQYF
DNA: TGTGCCAGCAGTGAGGTCAAAAACATTCAGTACTTC
size: few
D: NA
J: TRBJ2-4
V: TRBV2

CDR3: CSATGGTRREGTTDTQYF
DNA: TGCAGTGCTACCGGCGGGACTAGAAGGGAGGGGACCACAGATACGCAGTATTTT
size: many
D: TRBD2
J: TRBJ2-3
V: TRBV20-1

CDR3: CASSSGLAGDGDTQYF
DNA: TGTGCCAGCAGCTCGGGACTAGCGGGAGACGGGGATACGCAGTATTTT
size: few
D: TRBD2
J: TRBJ2-3
V: TRBV7-9

CDR3: CASSSWVAGSTDTQYF
DNA: TGTGCCAGCAGCTCGTGGGTAGCGGGGAGCACAGATACGCAGTATTTT
size: NA
D: TRBD2
J: TRBJ2-3
V: TRBV13

CDR3: CASSFLTGPGTSDNEQFF
DNA: TGTGCCAGCAGCTTCCTGACAGGTCCCGGGACTAGCGACAATGAGCAGTTCTTC
size: NA
D: TRBD2
J: TRBJ2-1
V: TRBV7-6

CDR3: CASAGRNNEQYF
DNA: TGTGCCAGTGCGGGGAGAAACAACGAGCAGTACTTC
size: few
D: NA
J: TRBJ2-7
V: TRBV6-1

CDR3: CASSPTYNGPEAFF
DNA: TGCGCCAGCAGCCCGACCTACAACGGTCCTGAAGCTTTCTTT
size: NA
D: NA
J: TRBJ1-1
V: TRBV4-1

CDR3: CASSYPIGEWVGELFF
DNA: TGTGCCAGCAGTTACCCGATCGGGGAGTGGGTCGGGGAGCTGTTTTTT
size: few
D: NA
J: TRBJ2-2
V: TRBV6-6

CDR3: CASSPNGLADSTDTQYF
DNA: TGTGCCAGCAGTCCGAACGGACTAGCGGATAGCACAGATACGCAGTATTTT
size: NA
D: TRBD2
J: TRBJ2-3
V: TRBV28

CDR3: CSVGSAGTDTQYF
DNA: TGCAGCGTCGGGAGCGCCGGGACAGATACGCAGTATTTT
size: few
D: NA
J: TRBJ2-3
V: TRBV29-1

CDR3: CATSALAGRVLHEQFF
DNA: TGTGCCACCAGTGCCCTTGCCGGGAGGGTTCTCCATGAGCAGTTCTTC
size: NA
D: TRBD2
J: TRBJ2-1
V: TRBV24-1